A single sample gave rise to the 25 T cell receptor beta chains below, sequenced in a study of blood T cell repertoires in COVID-19. Assay used: immunoSEQ multiplex PCR; TCRdb lists only in-frame clones, some missing. The repertoire holds about 64,000 clones, with 88% as singletons. Source material: peripheral blood. These receptor sequences come from a woman aged 60 to 75 with COVID-19, enrolled during active disease.

The chain joins TRBV15 to TRBJ2-1, with 10 nucleotides matching TRBD2. Germline CDR1 reads LNHNV; CDR2 reads YYDKDF (reference sequence). This CDR3 has 15 residues. The trim removed 5 bases at V and 5 bases at J, leaving 6 bases unmatched. In nucleotides, the CDR3 is TGTGCCACCAGCCAAGGACTAGCGGTAGACAATGAGCAGTTCTTC. Translated: CATSQGLAVDNEQFF.

This chain joins TRBV7-2 and TRBJ1-2, with D tentatively TRBD1 (5 bases). The CDR3 length is 15 residues. V lost 4 bases and J 6 bases, leaving 18 bases between the germline ends. Germline V gene sequence: CDR1 SGHTA, CDR2 FQGNSA. The DNA of the CDR3 is TGTGCCAGCAGCTCACCGACCAGGGCATGGAATGGCTACACCTTC. Its translation is CASSSPTRAWNGYTF.

CDR3 bases: TGTGCCAGCAGCTTAGGACAGTCGGCCGGGGAGCTGTTTTTT. Residues: CASSLGQSAGELFF. The rearrangement uses TRBV7-9 and TRBJ2-2; D is possibly TRBD1 (5 bases). Trimming removed 1 base from V and 6 bases from J, with 9 bases in between. CDR3 size: 14 residues. The germline gives CDR1 SEHNR, CDR2 FQNEAQ (reference sequence).

This rearrangement joins TRBV5-1 to TRBJ2-1; D is perhaps TRBD2 (6 bases). The CDR3 is 16 amino acids. V was cut by 1 base and J by 0 bases, with 11 bases left in between. Germline CDR1 is SGHRS and CDR2 is YFSETQ. CDR3 in DNA: TGCGCCAGCAGCTTGCGGGAGCGGAGCTCCTACAATGAGCAGTTCTTC. It yields the protein CASSLRERSSYNEQFF.

The V gene is TRBV6-2 or TRBV6-3, the J gene TRBJ1-2, with 7 bases identical to TRBD1. J lost 8 bases, V lost 5 bases, and 8 bases had no gene match. The CDR3 sequence is 13 residues long. Germline values: CDR1 MNHEY, CDR2 SVGEGT. This chain's CDR3 is CASSPQTGQGYTF. CDR3 nucleotides: TGTGCCAGCAGTCCCCAGACAGGGCAAGGCTACACCTTC.

The chain recombines TRBV2 with TRBJ1-2; 11 bases match TRBD1. From germline, CDR1 is SNHLY and CDR2 FYNNEI. V lost 7 bases, J lost 7 bases, and 5 bases stayed unmatched. CDR3 length: 13 amino acids. Here the CDR3 DNA reads TGTGCCAGCAAGGGACAGGGGGACGGTGGCTACACCTTC. Amino acids: CASKGQGDGGYTF.

J is TRBJ1-1 and V is TRBV15; TRBD1 agrees at 8 bases. In germline, CDR1 is LNHNV, CDR2 YYDKDF (reference sequence). The CDR3 consists of 13 residues. With V trimmed by 5 bases and J by 11 bases, 10 bases remained unmatched. In DNA, the CDR3 is TGTGCCACCAGCGCCCAGGGGGCGGCCACTGCTTTCTTT. This translates into CATSAQGAATAFF.

The chain employs TRBV18 and TRBJ1-4, with D maybe TRBD1 (5 bases). The V gene's germline CDR1 is KGHSH and CDR2 LQKENI. This CDR3 region has 13 residues. V was trimmed by 8 bases and J by 5 bases, leaving 12 bases between them. CDR3 region: CASVGAMNEKLFF. In DNA, the CDR3 is TGTGCCAGCGTAGGGGCCATGAATGAAAAACTGTTTTTT. Combining the CDR3 with reference TRBV18 and TRBJ1-4 gives the whole variable domain NAGVMQNPRHLVRRRGQEARLRCSPMKGHSHVYWYRQLPEEGLKFMVYLQKENIIDESGMPKERFSAEFPKEGPSILRIQQVVRGDSAAYFCASVGAMNEKLFFGSGTQLSVL.

The count of this clone is one. This rearrangement joins TRBV11-2 to TRBJ2-2; the match to TRBD2 covers 7 bases. V shed 1 base, J shed 6 bases, and the junction held 5 bases outside the gene matches. Germline CDR1 and CDR2: SGHAT and FQNNGV. The CDR3 has 15 amino acids. CDR3 residues: CASSLGQAGPGELFF. The CDR3 nucleotides are TGTGCCAGCAGCTTAGGCCAAGCGGGACCCGGGGAGCTGTTTTTT.

The V and J genes are TRBV28 and TRBJ2-1; D gene uncertain. The germline V and J ends were trimmed by 1 base and 5 bases, with 3 bases remaining between them. Germline values: CDR1 MDHEN, CDR2 SYDVKM. The CDR3 is made up of 12 amino acids. CDR3 in amino acids: CASSLSDNEQFF. CDR3 bases: TGTGCCAGCAGTTTATCGGACAATGAGCAGTTCTTC.

The chain combines TRBV7-2 with TRBJ2-7; no clear D. The germline V gene encodes CDR1 SGHTA and CDR2 FQGNSA. With 1 base removed from V and 0 bases from J, the gap between germline ends came to 16 bases. This CDR3 has 17 residues. DNA for the CDR3: TGTGCCAGCAGCTTAGTGGCCGGCGGAGACGTCTCCTACGAGCAGTACTTC. It specifies CASSLVAGGDVSYEQYF.

The chain has TRBV14 and TRBJ2-2; maybe TRBD2 (6 bases). Germline V CDR1 and CDR2: SGHDN, FVKESK. There are 15 residues in the CDR3. Trimming stripped 2 bases from V and 5 bases from J, with 12 bases between. CDR3 sequence (DNA): TGTGCCAGCAGCCAATTCGGGAGTGGAACCGGGGAGCTGTTTTTT. As protein: CASSQFGSGTGELFF.

The chain carries TRBV7-9 and TRBJ2-2; D is ambiguous. The CDR3 totals 11 residues. CDR1 is SEHNR, CDR2 FQNEAQ, per germline (reference sequence). The V gene lost 8 bases and the J gene lost 5 bases, with 6 bases spanning the gap. As DNA, the CDR3 is TGTGCCAGCGGAGAGACCGGGGAGCTGTTTTTT. It is translated as CASGETGELFF. The whole variable domain, remainder taken from reference TRBV7-9 and TRBJ2-2, is DTGVSQNPRHKITKRGQNVTFRCDPISEHNRLYWYRQTLGQGPEFLTYFQNEAQLEKSRLLSDRFSAERPKGSFSTLEIQRTEQGDSAMYLCASGETGELFFGEGSRLTVL.

The V and J genes are TRBV5-4 and TRBJ2-7, with TRBD2 matching 14 bases. The trim removed 3 bases at V and 4 bases at J, leaving 3 bases unmatched. The CDR3 covers 15 residues. Germline values: CDR1 SGHNT, CDR2 YYREEE (reference sequence). This chain's CDR3 is CASSSGLAGVYEQYF. CDR3 nucleotides: TGTGCCAGCAGCTCGGGACTAGCGGGAGTATACGAGCAGTACTTC.

The rearrangement joins TRBV3-1 (or the pseudogene TRBV3-2) to TRBJ1-2; D gene ambiguous. With 1 base removed from V and 6 bases from J, the gap between germline ends came to 12 bases. CDR3 size: 14 residues. The germline V gene encodes CDR1 LGHDT and CDR2 YNNKEL (reference sequence). This CDR3 reads CASSQGPLTHGYTF. The CDR3 DNA follows: TGTGCCAGCAGCCAAGGCCCACTAACTCATGGCTACACCTTC.

This chain uses TRBV5-1 with TRBJ2-3; D perhaps matches TRBD2 (5 bases). V lost 0 bases to trimming and J lost 4 bases, with 15 bases between them. CDR3 length: 16 amino acids. Germline V gene lookup returns CDR1 SGHRS and CDR2 YFSETQ. The DNA for the CDR3 is TGCGCCAGCAGCTTGGGGGCGGACTCTACATCAGATACGCAGTATTTT. It specifies CASSLGADSTSDTQYF.

V is TRBV30 and J is TRBJ1-4; TRBD1 matches 9 bases. Germline V CDR1 and CDR2: GTSNPN, SVGIG (reference sequence). The V and J ends lost 1 base and 7 bases, in that order; junction bases with no gene match: 4. The CDR3 has 14 amino acids. Here the CDR3 reads CAWSGGTGSEKLFF. The CDR3 DNA is TGTGCCTGGAGTGGCGGGACAGGGAGTGAAAAACTGTTTTTT.

The genes are TRBV19 and TRBJ1-2; 12 bases map to TRBD1. Germline trimming cut 5 bases from V and 3 bases from J; bases unmatched to any gene: 4. Germline V CDR1 and CDR2: LNHDA, SQIVND (reference sequence). This CDR3 contains 15 residues. For the CDR3, the DNA is TGTGCCAGTAGTTTGGGACAGGGGGCAGACTATGGCTACACCTTC. This encodes CASSLGQGADYGYTF.

V usage is TRBV5-1 and J usage is TRBJ1-1; 9 bases align to TRBD1. The germline CDR1 and CDR2 sequences are SGHRS and YFSETQ. The trim removed 4 bases at V and 2 bases at J, leaving 3 bases unmatched. The CDR3 is made up of 14 amino acids. The CDR3 DNA is TGCGCCAGCAGCACGGGACAGGGCAACACTGAAGCTTTCTTT. Protein product: CASSTGQGNTEAFF. The complete variable domain, with remaining parts taken from reference TRBV5-1 and TRBJ1-1, reads KAGVTQTPRYLIKTRGQQVTLSCSPISGHRSVSWYQQTPGQGLQFLFEYFSETQRNKGNFPGRFSGRQFSNSRSEMNVSTLELGDSALYLCASSTGQGNTEAFFGQGTRLTVV.

The chain couples TRBV7-9 to TRBJ1-5; weak D call: TRBD1 (5 bases). V shed 5 bases and J shed 3 bases, with 11 bases lying between them. The germline gives CDR1 SEHNR, CDR2 FQNEAQ (reference sequence). The CDR3 totals 14 residues. The CDR3: CASSQGWDNQPQHF. CDR3 DNA: TGTGCCAGCAGCCAGGGTTGGGACAATCAGCCCCAGCATTTT.

V usage is TRBV6-5 and J usage is TRBJ1-2; D remains unclear. The CDR3 has 11 residues. Germline CDR1 is MNHEY and CDR2 is SVGAGI. V lost 6 bases and J lost 5, with 7 bases in between. The CDR3 DNA reads as TGTGCCAGCAGCACAGATTATGGCTACACCTTC. It codes for CASSTDYGYTF.

This clone was observed a handful of times. The CDR3 region has the DNA TGTGCCAGCAGCTTAGCGGAGTTAACCTACGAGCAGTACTTC. This encodes CASSLAELTYEQYF. The chain couples TRBV7-9 to TRBJ2-7; D remains ambiguous. The germline gives CDR1 SEHNR, CDR2 FQNEAQ (reference sequence). The CDR3 spans 14 residues. Trimming left V 0 bases short and J 2 bases short, with 8 bases between.

CDR3 sequence: CASSLVRSSGRSYNEQFF. The CDR3 DNA follows: TGTGCCAGCAGCTTAGTTCGTTCTAGCGGGAGGTCCTACAATGAGCAGTTCTTC. This sequence joins TRBV11-2 and TRBJ2-1, with 11 bases lining up with TRBD2. The CDR3 sequence is 18 residues long. J was trimmed by 1 base and V by 1 base; bases with no gene match: 6. Germline CDR1 SGHAT, CDR2 FQNNGV.

This clone was seen more than once but under ten times. The J gene is TRBJ1-2, the V gene TRBV12-3 or TRBV12-4; D ambiguous. This CDR3 region has 12 residues. The V end lost 4 bases, the J end lost 7 bases, and 10 bases lay between the germline ends. CDR3 DNA: TGTGCCAGCAGTTCTGGACTGGGTGGCTACACCTTC. Translating it yields CASSSGLGGYTF.

This chain joins TRBV5-1 and TRBJ1-6, with a weak D call TRBD1 (6 bases). Trimming took 0 bases from V and 5 from J, leaving 6 bases between them. The CDR3 loop spans 14 amino acids. Germline V gene sequence: CDR1 SGHRS, CDR2 YFSETQ. In DNA, the CDR3 is TGCGCCAGCAGCTTGGACAGGGATAATTCACCCCTCCACTTT. It codes for CASSLDRDNSPLHF.